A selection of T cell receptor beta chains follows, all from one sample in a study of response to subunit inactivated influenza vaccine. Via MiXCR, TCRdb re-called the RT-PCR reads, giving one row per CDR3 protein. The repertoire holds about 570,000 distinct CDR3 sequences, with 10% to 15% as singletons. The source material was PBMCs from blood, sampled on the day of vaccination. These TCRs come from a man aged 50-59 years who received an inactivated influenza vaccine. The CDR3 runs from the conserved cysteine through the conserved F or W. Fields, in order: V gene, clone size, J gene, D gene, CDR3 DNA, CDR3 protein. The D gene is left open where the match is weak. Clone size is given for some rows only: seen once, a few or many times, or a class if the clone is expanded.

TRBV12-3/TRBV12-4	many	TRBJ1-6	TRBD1	TGTGCCAGCAGTTCCGGGACAGGCGGTCATTCACCCCTCCACTTT	CASSSGTGGHSPLHF
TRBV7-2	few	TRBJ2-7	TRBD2	TGTGCCAGCAGCTTAGGGTCAGCGGGAGTCTTCGACGAGCAGTACTTC	CASSLGSAGVFDEQYF
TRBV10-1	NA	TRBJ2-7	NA	TGCGCCAGCAGTGACAGGGCCCGACGGGGGCAGTACTTC	CASSDRARRGQYF
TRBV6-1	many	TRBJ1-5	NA	TGTGCCACTCGGCGGAGTAGCAATCAGCCCCAGCATTTT	CATRRSSNQPQHF
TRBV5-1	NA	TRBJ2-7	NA	TGCGCCAGCAGCTTGGACTTCCCCTACGAGCAGTACTTC	CASSLDFPYEQYF
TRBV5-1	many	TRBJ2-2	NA	TGCGCCAGCAGCTTGGGACGAGGAACCGGGGAGCTGTTTTTT	CASSLGRGTGELFF
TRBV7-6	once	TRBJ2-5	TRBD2	TGTGCCAGCAGCTTATCAGCGGGGGATCAAGAGACCCAGTACTTC	CASSLSAGDQETQYF
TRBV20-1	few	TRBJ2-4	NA	TGCAGTGCTAGAGATCAAGGTTTTACAAAAAACATTCAGTACTTC	CSARDQGFTKNIQYF
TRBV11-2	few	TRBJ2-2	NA	TGTGCCAGCAGCTTAGCTTGGGTTGCGGCCACCGGGGAGCTGTTTTTT	CASSLAWVAATGELFF
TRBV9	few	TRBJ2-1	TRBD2	TGTGCCAGCAGCGTACGGCAACTAGCGGGAGGGCCGGGTGAGCAGTTCTTC	CASSVRQLAGGPGEQFF